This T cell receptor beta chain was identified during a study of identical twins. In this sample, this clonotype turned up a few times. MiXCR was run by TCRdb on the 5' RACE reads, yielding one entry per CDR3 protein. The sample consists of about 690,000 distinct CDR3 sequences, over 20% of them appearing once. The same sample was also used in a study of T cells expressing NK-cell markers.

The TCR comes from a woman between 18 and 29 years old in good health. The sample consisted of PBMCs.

In DNA form, the CDR3 reads TGTGCCAGCAGTTTAAGGGCGGGTAATGACAATGAGCAGTTCTTC. This translates into CASSLRAGNDNEQFF. The chain employs TRBV12-3 or TRBV12-4 and TRBJ2-1, with D possibly being TRBD2 (5 bases). The V gene lost 2 bases and the J gene lost 5 bases, with 13 bases spanning the gap. This CDR3 contains 15 residues.